The count of the clone carrying this T cell receptor beta chain is one. The antigen remains undetermined. Naive CD8 populations comprised CD45RO-negative cells positively selected for CCR7, excluding terminally differentiated effector memory CD45RA+ cells. The CDR3 extends over 16 amino acids. The germline V and J ends were trimmed by 2 bases and 3 bases, with 16 bases remaining between them. CDR1 and CDR2 (germline): MNHEY, SMNVEV (reference sequence). TCRdb's copy holds only in-frame clones and misses some; the assay was immunoSEQ multiplex PCR. The repertoire holds around 2,100,000 clones, with around 96% as singletons. This specimen comes from a study of shared clonotypes between healthy human individuals. Study results and limitations: Sampling involved blood alone; tissue repertoires likely differ. Memory subsets had estimated richness that was generally smaller than that of naive subsets.

This clonotype was obtained from a man aged 18 to 29 in good health. V and J are TRBV27 and TRBJ1-1; D call uncertain. The sequencing sample was made of naive CD8+ T cells sorted from blood. DNA of the CDR3: TGTGCCAGCAGTTTACTTAGGGTCGTTGGAGACACTGAAGCTTTCTTT. This codes for CASSLLRVVGDTEAFF.